Included here is one TCR beta chain sequence, with context. As yet, its antigen is unknown. With 10 bases removed from V and 0 bases from J, the gap between germline ends came to 16 bases. CDR3 length equals 15 residues. Germline V lookup: CDR1 SNHLY, CDR2 FYNNEI. The table came from immunoSEQ multiplex PCR; TCRdb's copy has only in-frame clones and leaves some out. The repertoire has approximately 100,000 clones, 70% to 80% of them found once; the top ten carry just under 25%. This entry comes from a study of cytotoxic CD8 clonotypes in ibrutinib-treated CLL. Regarding the study as a whole: Public clonotypes were rare and shrank or held steady on treatment.

The J gene is TRBJ1-3, the V gene TRBV2; D gene ambiguous. The receptor was derived from a human donor with chronic lymphocytic leukemia. The input for sequencing was PBMCs, taken after 24 months of ibrutinib treatment. As DNA, the CDR3 is TGTGCCATACGGCGGGGAACAAGCTCTGGAAACACCATATATTTT. It is translated as CAIRRGTSSGNTIYF.